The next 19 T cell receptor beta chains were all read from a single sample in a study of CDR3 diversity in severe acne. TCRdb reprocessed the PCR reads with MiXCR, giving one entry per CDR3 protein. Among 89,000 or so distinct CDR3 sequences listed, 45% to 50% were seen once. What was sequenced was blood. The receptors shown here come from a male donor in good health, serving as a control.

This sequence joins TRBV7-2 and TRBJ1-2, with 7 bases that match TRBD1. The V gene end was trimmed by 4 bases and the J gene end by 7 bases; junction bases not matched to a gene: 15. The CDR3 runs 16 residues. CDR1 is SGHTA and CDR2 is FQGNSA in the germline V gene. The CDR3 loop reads CASSSEQGTWGRGYTF. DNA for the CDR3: TGTGCCAGCAGCTCAGAACAGGGGACGTGGGGACGTGGCTACACCTTC.

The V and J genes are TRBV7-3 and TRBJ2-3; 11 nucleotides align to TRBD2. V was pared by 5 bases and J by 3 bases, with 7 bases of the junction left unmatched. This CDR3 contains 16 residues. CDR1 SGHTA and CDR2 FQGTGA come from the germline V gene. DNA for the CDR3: TGTGCCAGCAGCGCCCTAGCGGGGGGCTTGACAGATACGCAGTATTTT. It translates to CASSALAGGLTDTQYF.

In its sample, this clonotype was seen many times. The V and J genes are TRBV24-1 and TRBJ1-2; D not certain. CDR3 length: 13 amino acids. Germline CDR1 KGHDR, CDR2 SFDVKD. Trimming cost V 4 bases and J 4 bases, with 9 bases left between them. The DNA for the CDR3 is TGTGCCACCAGTGACCACATCTTCTATGGCTACACCTTC. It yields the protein CATSDHIFYGYTF.

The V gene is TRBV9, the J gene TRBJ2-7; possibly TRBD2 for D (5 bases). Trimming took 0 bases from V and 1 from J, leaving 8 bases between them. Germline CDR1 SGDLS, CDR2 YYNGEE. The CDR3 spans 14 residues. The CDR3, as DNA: TGTGCCAGCAGCGTAGTTGGGAGTTCCTACGAGCAGTACTTC. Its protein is CASSVVGSSYEQYF.

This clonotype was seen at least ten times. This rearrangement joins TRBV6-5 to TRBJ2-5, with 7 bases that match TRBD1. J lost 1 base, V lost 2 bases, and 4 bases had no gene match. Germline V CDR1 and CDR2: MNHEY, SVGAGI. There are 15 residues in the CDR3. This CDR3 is CASSYQDRAQETQYF. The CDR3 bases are TGTGCCAGCAGTTACCAAGACAGGGCCCAAGAGACCCAGTACTTC.

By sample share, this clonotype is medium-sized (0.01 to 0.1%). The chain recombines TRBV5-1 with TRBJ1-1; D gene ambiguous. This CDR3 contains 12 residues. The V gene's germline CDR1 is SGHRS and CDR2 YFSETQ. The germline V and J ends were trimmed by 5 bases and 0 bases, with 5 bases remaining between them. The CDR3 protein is CASRLLNTEAFF. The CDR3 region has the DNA TGCGCCAGCAGGTTACTGAACACTGAAGCTTTCTTT.

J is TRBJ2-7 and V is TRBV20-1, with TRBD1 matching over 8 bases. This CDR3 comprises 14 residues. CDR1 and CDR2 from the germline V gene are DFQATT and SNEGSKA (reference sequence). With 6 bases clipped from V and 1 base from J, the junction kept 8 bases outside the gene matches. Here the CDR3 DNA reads TGCAGTGCACGAACAGGGGGTATATCCTACGAGCAGTACTTC. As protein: CSARTGGISYEQYF.

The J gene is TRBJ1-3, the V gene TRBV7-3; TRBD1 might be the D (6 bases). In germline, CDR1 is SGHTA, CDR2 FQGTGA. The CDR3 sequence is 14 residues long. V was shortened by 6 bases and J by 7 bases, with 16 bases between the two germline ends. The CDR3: CASRPSDRPNTIYF. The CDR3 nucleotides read TGTGCCAGCAGACCCTCGGACAGACCGAACACCATATATTTT.

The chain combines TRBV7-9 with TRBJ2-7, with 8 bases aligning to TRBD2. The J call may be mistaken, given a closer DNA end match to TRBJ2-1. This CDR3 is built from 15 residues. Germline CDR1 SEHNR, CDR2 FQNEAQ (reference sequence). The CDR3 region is CASSLSSGSAYEQFF. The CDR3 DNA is TGTGCCAGCAGCTTGTCAAGCGGGAGTGCCTATGAGCAGTTCTTC.

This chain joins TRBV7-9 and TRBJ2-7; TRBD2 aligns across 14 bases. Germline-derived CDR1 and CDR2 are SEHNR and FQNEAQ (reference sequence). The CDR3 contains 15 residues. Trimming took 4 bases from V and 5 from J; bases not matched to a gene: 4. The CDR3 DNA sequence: TGTGCCAGCAGCTCGGGACTAGCGGGAGTGCACGAGCAGTACTTC. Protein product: CASSSGLAGVHEQYF. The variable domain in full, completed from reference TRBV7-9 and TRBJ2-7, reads DTGVSQNPRHKITKRGQNVTFRCDPISEHNRLYWYRQTLGQGPEFLTYFQNEAQLEKSRLLSDRFSAERPKGSFSTLEIQRTEQGDSAMYLCASSSGLAGVHEQYFGPGTRLTVT.

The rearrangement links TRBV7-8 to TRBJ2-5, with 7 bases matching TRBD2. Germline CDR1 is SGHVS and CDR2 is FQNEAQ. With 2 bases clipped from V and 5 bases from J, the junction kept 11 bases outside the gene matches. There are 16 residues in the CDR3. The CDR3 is CASSLSGIFYNETQYF. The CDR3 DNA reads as TGTGCCAGCAGCTTAAGCGGGATATTTTACAATGAGACCCAGTACTTC.

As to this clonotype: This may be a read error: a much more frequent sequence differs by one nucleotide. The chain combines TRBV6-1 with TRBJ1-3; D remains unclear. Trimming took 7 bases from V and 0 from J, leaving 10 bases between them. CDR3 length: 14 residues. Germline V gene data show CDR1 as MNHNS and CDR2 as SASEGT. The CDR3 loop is CASTLNHSGNTIYF. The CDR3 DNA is TGTGCCAGCACCCTCAATCACTCTGGAAACACCATATATTTT.

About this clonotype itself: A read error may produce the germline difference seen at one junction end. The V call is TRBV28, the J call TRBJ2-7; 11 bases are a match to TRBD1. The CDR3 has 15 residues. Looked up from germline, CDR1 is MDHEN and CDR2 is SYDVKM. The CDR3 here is CARSLVGQGAFEQYF. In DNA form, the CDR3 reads TGTGCCCGCAGTTTAGTCGGACAGGGGGCTTTTGAGCAGTACTTC.

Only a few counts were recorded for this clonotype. CDR3 amino acids: CASSPGTGASNTEAFF. In DNA, the CDR3 is TGTGCCAGCAGCCCCGGGACAGGGGCCTCGAACACTGAAGCTTTCTTT. This sequence joins TRBV7-9 and TRBJ1-1; 10 nucleotides match TRBD1. The CDR3 has 16 residues. With 5 bases clipped from V and 1 base from J, the junction kept 7 bases outside the gene matches. Germline CDR1 and CDR2: SEHNR and FQNEAQ (reference sequence).

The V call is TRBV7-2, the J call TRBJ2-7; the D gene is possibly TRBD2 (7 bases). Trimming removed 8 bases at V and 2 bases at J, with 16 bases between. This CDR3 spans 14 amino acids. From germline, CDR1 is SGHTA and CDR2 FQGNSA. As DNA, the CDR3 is TGTGCCAGCGAAGGAGGGGGAGGGACCTACGAGCAGTACTTC. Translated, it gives CASEGGGGTYEQYF.

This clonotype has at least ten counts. The CDR3 DNA is TGTGCCAGCAACTATTATAGCGCCAATGAGCAGTTCTTC. Its translation is CASNYYSANEQFF. This chain connects TRBV7-2 to TRBJ2-1, with D perhaps matching TRBD2 (5 bases). The germline V gene encodes CDR1 SGHTA and CDR2 FQGNSA. The CDR3 consists of 13 residues. The V gene lost 7 bases and the J gene lost 6 bases, with 13 bases spanning the gap.

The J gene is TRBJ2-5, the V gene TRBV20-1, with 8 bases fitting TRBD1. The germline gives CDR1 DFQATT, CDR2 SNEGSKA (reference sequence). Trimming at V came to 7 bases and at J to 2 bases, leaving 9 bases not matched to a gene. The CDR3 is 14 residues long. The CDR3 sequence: CSETIYRGQETQYF. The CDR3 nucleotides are TGCAGTGAAACAATATACAGGGGGCAAGAGACCCAGTACTTC.

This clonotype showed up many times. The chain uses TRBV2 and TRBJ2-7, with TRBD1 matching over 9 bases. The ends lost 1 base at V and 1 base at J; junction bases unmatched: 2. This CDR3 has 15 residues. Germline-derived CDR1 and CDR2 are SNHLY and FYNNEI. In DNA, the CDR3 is TGTGCCAGCAGTGAAGGACAGGGGGGGTCCTACGAGCAGTACTTC. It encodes CASSEGQGGSYEQYF.

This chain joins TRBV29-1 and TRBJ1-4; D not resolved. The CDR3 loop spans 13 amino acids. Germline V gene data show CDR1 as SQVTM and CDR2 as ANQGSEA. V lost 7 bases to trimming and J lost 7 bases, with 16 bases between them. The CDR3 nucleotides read TGCAGCGGGAAACTAGCGGGAGCTGAAAAACTGTTTTTT. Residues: CSGKLAGAEKLFF. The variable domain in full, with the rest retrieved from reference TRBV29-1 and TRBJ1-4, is SAVISQKPSRDICQRGTSLTIQCQVDSQVTMMFWYRQQPGQSLTLIATANQGSEATYESGFVIDKFPISRPNLTFSTLTVSNMSPEDSSIYLCSGKLAGAEKLFFGSGTQLSVL.